The clone carrying this T cell receptor beta chain was counted only a few times. Its target is not known. This specimen belongs to a study of T cells after yellow fever vaccination. Study-level information: The authors prepared low-cell-number fractions using SMART-Seq v4 Ultra Low Input.

Making TCR cDNA involved 5'RACE template switching, which added UMIs and a universal primer site. Each CDR3 protein is one row after TCRdb ran MiXCR on the 5' RACE reads. The repertoire holds 200,000 to 300,000 distinct CDR3 sequences, with over 10% as singletons. Per germline, CDR1 SGHRS and CDR2 YFSETQ. The germline V and J ends were trimmed by 4 bases and 4 bases, with 20 bases remaining between them. The CDR3 contains 16 residues. Overall study results and limits: Detected again after the booster were most primary-vaccination clones, at 95% to 98% CD4 and 70% to 90% CD8. The secondary response peaked faster, at day 5 versus 15, but was weaker.

This sequence was found in a man aged 25 to 40 who received the YFV17D yellow fever vaccine. The rearrangement uses TRBV5-1 and TRBJ2-5, with TRBD2 as a possible D gene (6 bases). Sequences were derived from CD4+ T cells sorted from PBMCs, sampled 45 days after the yellow fever booster vaccination. In nucleotides, the CDR3 is TGCGCCAGCAGCCGGAGGGACTCGAGCGTGGGAGAGACCCAGTACTTC. This encodes CASSRRDSSVGETQYF.